The entry below describes one T cell receptor (beta chain). This CDR3 is 15 amino acids long. Trimming shortened V by 2 bases and J by 1 base, and 11 bases separated the two germline ends. Per the germline V gene, CDR1 is SNHLY and CDR2 is FYNNEI. This entry belongs to a study of T cell clones after liver transplantation. Study background: Samples came from ITN030ST, which attempted immunosuppression withdrawal within 2 years of liver transplantation.

The assay was immunoSEQ multiplex PCR, and TCRdb's table has in-frame clones only and misses some. The table lists 95,000 to 130,000 clones, about nine tenths of them singletons, with 0.65% to 0.95% in the top ten. The chain couples TRBV2 to TRBJ2-5; D possibly corresponds to TRBD2 (5 bases). Sequencing used CD4+ T cells from blood, obtained 12 months after liver transplant. This TCR was recovered from a human patient who received a liver transplant. The graft donor may account for some of the T cells. The CDR3 DNA reads TGTGCCAGCAGTGAAATGGGCGGACTCCAAGAGACCCAGTACTTC. It yields the protein CASSEMGGLQETQYF.